These 30 T cell receptor beta chains share one sample of origin, sequenced in a study of cytomegalovirus exposure and HLA in healthy donors. Both 60 Vbeta primers and 13 Jbeta primers went into the PCR. Assay used: immunoSEQ multiplex PCR; TCRdb lists only in-frame clones, some missing. The table records some 100,000 clones, about 77% of them present only once. The sequenced sample consisted of PBMCs. The source of these receptors is a woman between 50 and 59 years old in good health and CMV-seropositive.

The chain couples TRBV9 to TRBJ1-5; D is ambiguous. Trimming stripped 0 bases from V and 4 bases from J, with 11 bases between. This CDR3 spans 15 amino acids. Germline V gene data show CDR1 as SGDLS and CDR2 as YYNGEE. CDR3 region: CASSVATGRNQPQHF. CDR3 DNA: TGTGCCAGCAGCGTAGCTACGGGTAGGAATCAGCCCCAGCATTTT.

This clone was counted a few times. The rearrangement joins TRBV11-2 to TRBJ2-7, with TRBD1 identical over 7 bases. Germline trimming cut 5 bases from V and 4 bases from J; bases unmatched to any gene: 11. The CDR3 extends over 15 amino acids. The germline CDR1 and CDR2 sequences are SGHAT and FQNNGV. CDR3 residues: CASSLPRTGEYEQYF. As DNA, the CDR3 is TGTGCCAGCAGCCTCCCCCGGACAGGAGAATACGAGCAGTACTTC. Drawing the rest from reference TRBV11-2 and TRBJ2-7, the complete variable domain is EAGVAQSPRYKIIEKRQSVAFWCNPISGHATLYWYQQILGQGPKLLIQFQNNGVVDDSQLPKDRFSAERLKGVDSTLKIQPAKLEDSAVYLCASSLPRTGEYEQYFGPGTRLTVT.

V is TRBV6-5 and J is TRBJ2-7, with D perhaps matching TRBD2 (6 bases). Germline values: CDR1 MNHEY, CDR2 SVGAGI. The V end lost 6 bases, the J end lost 0 bases, and 12 bases lay between the germline ends. The CDR3 contains 14 residues. The CDR3 spells CASRGLSSSYEQYF. The CDR3 nucleotides read TGTGCCAGCAGGGGACTTTCCAGCTCCTACGAGCAGTACTTC.

The V gene is TRBV11-2, the J gene TRBJ1-1, with TRBD1 as a possible D gene (6 bases). The V gene lost 4 bases and the J gene lost 2 bases, with 20 bases spanning the gap. The CDR3 sequence is 17 residues long. The V gene's germline CDR1 is SGHAT and CDR2 FQNNGV. In DNA form, the CDR3 reads TGTGCCAGCAGCTCCCGACCCGCAGGGGTCAAAAACACTGAAGCTTTCTTT. As protein: CASSSRPAGVKNTEAFF.

This clone was observed a few times. The V and J genes are TRBV25-1 and TRBJ2-5; 7 bases are shared with TRBD1. Germline values: CDR1 MGHDK, CDR2 SYGVNS. Germline trimming cut 5 bases from V and 4 bases from J; bases unmatched to any gene: 4. The CDR3 totals 13 residues. The CDR3 loop is CASSPGTVETQYF. CDR3 nucleotide sequence: TGTGCCAGCAGTCCCGGGACAGTAGAGACCCAGTACTTC. Full variable domain (rest looked up from reference TRBV25-1 and TRBJ2-5): EADIYQTPRYLVIGTGKKITLECSQTMGHDKMYWYQQDPGMELHLIHYSYGVNSTEKGDLSSESTVSRIRTEHFPLTLESARPSHTSQYLCASSPGTVETQYFGPGTRLLVL.

For this clone: A junction boundary mismatches the germline segment, possibly from a read error. The V gene is TRBV7-7, the J gene TRBJ2-1; 12 positions match TRBD1. From germline, CDR1 is SSHAT and CDR2 FNYEAQ (reference sequence). There are 15 residues in the CDR3. Here the CDR3 reads CASSLGGQGAFEQFF. CDR3 in DNA: TGTGCTAGCAGCTTAGGGGGACAGGGGGCATTTGAGCAGTTCTTC.

This clone was recorded only once. The V gene is TRBV6-5, the J gene TRBJ1-2; the match to TRBD1 covers 7 bases. V was pared by 6 bases and J by 0 bases, with 1 base of the junction left unmatched. The CDR3 covers 13 residues. Germline values: CDR1 MNHEY, CDR2 SVGAGI. CDR3 sequence (DNA): TGTGCCAGCAGGACAGGGACTAACTATGGCTACACCTTC. It is translated as CASRTGTNYGYTF.

The chain couples TRBV5-1 to TRBJ1-1, with a weak D call TRBD1 (6 bases). Trimming took 4 bases from V and 4 from J, leaving 17 bases between them. CDR3 length: 15 residues. Germline CDR1 is SGHRS and CDR2 is YFSETQ. Written as DNA, the CDR3 is TGCGCCAGCAGCGCCCGGGGGGGGGCGAGCACTGAAGCTTTCTTT. It encodes CASSARGGASTEAFF.

The chain carries TRBV19 and TRBJ2-2; TRBD1 is a possible D gene (6 bases). Deletions cut 9 bases from V and 2 bases from J, with 16 bases between. The CDR3 has 15 residues. Germline V gene sequence: CDR1 LNHDA, CDR2 SQIVND (reference sequence). CDR3 sequence: CASTTGRVNTGELFF. For the CDR3, the DNA is TGTGCCAGCACTACAGGGCGGGTAAACACCGGGGAGCTGTTTTTT. Full variable domain (remainder filled in from reference TRBV19 and TRBJ2-2): DGGITQSPKYLFRKEGQNVTLSCEQNLNHDAMYWYRQDPGQGLRLIYYSQIVNDFQKGDIAEGYSVSREKKESFPLTVTSAQKNPTAFYLCASTTGRVNTGELFFGEGSRLTVL.

The V gene is TRBV14, the J gene TRBJ1-1; 8 positions agree with TRBD1. This CDR3 has 15 amino acids. Germline lookup yields CDR1 SGHDN and CDR2 FVKESK. J lost 4 bases, V lost 4 bases, and 8 bases had no gene match. CDR3 sequence (DNA): TGTGCCAGCAGCCCGCTGCGGACAGGGACCACTGAAGCTTTCTTT. Encoded protein: CASSPLRTGTTEAFF. Full variable domain (remainder filled in from reference TRBV14 and TRBJ1-1): EAGVTQFPSHSVIEKGQTVTLRCDPISGHDNLYWYRRVMGKEIKFLLHFVKESKQDESGMPNNRFLAERTGGTYSTLKVQPAELEDSGVYFCASSPLRTGTTEAFFGQGTRLTVV.

The chain couples TRBV5-1 to TRBJ1-4, with TRBD1 matching 7 bases. J gave up 0 bases and V 3 bases, and 5 bases lay outside the gene matches. Germline V gives CDR1 SGHRS, CDR2 YFSETQ. This CDR3 comprises 16 residues. CDR3 in amino acids: CASSSTGTATNEKLFF. DNA for the CDR3: TGCGCCAGCAGCTCCACCGGGACAGCAACTAATGAAAAACTGTTTTTT.

The chain carries TRBV5-1 and TRBJ1-3, with D perhaps TRBD1 (6 bases). Germline loops: CDR1 SGHRS, CDR2 YFSETQ. This CDR3 comprises 15 residues. V was trimmed by 4 bases and J by 0 bases, leaving 11 bases between them. CDR3 amino acids: CASSLDRISGNTIYF. In nucleotides, the CDR3 is TGCGCCAGCAGCCTCGACAGGATCTCTGGAAACACCATATATTTT.

The chain is built from TRBV5-8 and TRBJ2-2; D uncertain. This CDR3 region has 16 residues. CDR1 is SGHTS and CDR2 is YDEGEE in the germline V gene. V gave up 2 bases and J gave up 3 bases, with 14 bases separating them. This chain's CDR3 is CASSFNNLRYTGELFF. Written as DNA, the CDR3 is TGTGCCAGCAGCTTTAACAATTTGAGGTACACCGGGGAGCTGTTTTTT.

V is TRBV11-2 and J is TRBJ1-1; the D is unclear. V lost 4 bases and J lost 1, with 10 bases in between. This CDR3 is built from 14 residues. Germline values: CDR1 SGHAT, CDR2 FQNNGV. Here the CDR3 DNA reads TGTGCCAGCAGCTACGGGAGAGGGAACACTGAAGCTTTCTTT. This sequence encodes CASSYGRGNTEAFF.

This clone has a single count. V and J are TRBV7-9 and TRBJ2-1; TRBD1 is a possible D gene (5 bases). The V and J ends lost 5 bases and 0 bases respectively, with 11 bases between them. Germline values: CDR1 SEHNR, CDR2 FQNEAQ (reference sequence). This CDR3 is 15 amino acids long. The CDR3 DNA follows: TGTGCCAGCAGCCCGACAGACCTCTCCTACAATGAGCAGTTCTTC. Translating gives CASSPTDLSYNEQFF.

This rearrangement joins TRBV6-5 to TRBJ2-1, with TRBD2 matching 8 bases. Trimming at V came to 1 base and at J to 4 bases, leaving 6 bases not matched to a gene. The CDR3 runs 16 residues. CDR1 is MNHEY, CDR2 SVGAGI, per germline. CDR3 in DNA: TGTGCCAGCAGTTACTACGAACTAGCGGAGTACAATGAGCAGTTCTTC. Its protein product is CASSYYELAEYNEQFF.

The V and J genes are TRBV6-5 and TRBJ1-1; possibly TRBD1 for D (6 bases). Per the germline V gene, CDR1 is MNHEY and CDR2 is SVGAGI. The ends were cut back, 8 bases at V and 7 bases at J, with 17 bases in the middle. This CDR3 has 13 amino acids. CDR3 protein: CASLPRDTFEAFF. CDR3 sequence (DNA): TGTGCCAGCCTCCCCCGGGACACCTTTGAAGCTTTCTTT.

The gene calls are TRBV9 and TRBJ2-3; D not resolved. There are 13 residues in the CDR3. Germline CDR1 SGDLS, CDR2 YYNGEE. Trimming took 0 bases from V and 3 from J, leaving 5 bases between them. CDR3 sequence (DNA): TGTGCCAGCAGCGTAGCGTTAACAGATACGCAGTATTTT. Residues: CASSVALTDTQYF.

The genes are TRBV29-1 and TRBJ1-3; 7 bases agree with TRBD1. Trimming at V came to 4 bases and at J to 2 bases, leaving 8 bases not matched to a gene. The germline V gene has CDR1 SQVTM and CDR2 ANQGSEA. The CDR3 is 15 amino acids. In nucleotides, the CDR3 is TGCAGCGTTGCCTACACAGGGGTTCCTGGAAACACCATATATTTT. It translates to CSVAYTGVPGNTIYF.

The V gene is TRBV7-3, the J gene TRBJ2-3, with D possibly matching TRBD2 (5 bases). Germline lookup yields CDR1 SGHTA and CDR2 FQGTGA. This CDR3 is 13 amino acids long. Trimming stripped 2 bases from V and 5 bases from J, with 8 bases between. The CDR3 sequence: CASSLSSGDTQYF. The CDR3 coding sequence is TGTGCCAGCAGCTTATCAAGCGGAGATACGCAGTATTTT.

The V and J genes are TRBV4-1 and TRBJ1-1, with D possibly being TRBD1 (5 bases). The germline gives CDR1 MGHRA, CDR2 YSYEKL. The CDR3 spans 14 residues. The ends were cut back, 3 bases at V and 1 base at J, with 9 bases in the middle. CDR3: CASSHLRGNTEAFF. Written as DNA, the CDR3 is TGCGCCAGCAGCCACCTAAGGGGGAACACTGAAGCTTTCTTT.

This chain links TRBV5-8 with TRBJ1-5, with D perhaps TRBD1 (6 bases). The germline gives CDR1 SGHTS, CDR2 YDEGEE. Trimming removed 6 bases at V and 7 bases at J, with 23 bases between. The CDR3 is 16 residues long. CDR3 coding DNA: TGTGCCAGCACTCCCCTTGGGGGGGCAGGGCCCCAGCCCCAGCATTTT. Protein product: CASTPLGGAGPQPQHF.

This chain connects TRBV7-9 to TRBJ1-4, with unresolved D. The length of the CDR3 is 13 residues. The germline CDR1 and CDR2 sequences are SEHNR and FQNEAQ (reference sequence). Trimming left V 2 bases short and J 5 bases short, with 6 bases between. CDR3 amino acids: CASSLSGNEKLFF. As DNA, the CDR3 is TGTGCCAGCAGCTTATCGGGGAATGAAAAACTGTTTTTT.

This clone was detected only a few times. The chain combines TRBV5-4 with TRBJ2-7, with 10 nucleotides matching TRBD2. This CDR3 spans 16 amino acids. With V trimmed by 5 bases and J by 2 bases, 10 bases remained unmatched. Germline loops: CDR1 SGHNT, CDR2 YYREEE (reference sequence). DNA of the CDR3: TGTGCCAGCAGTCGGACTAGCGGAAGTTTGACCTACGAGCAGTACTTC. Encoded protein: CASSRTSGSLTYEQYF.

V usage is TRBV6-5 and J usage is TRBJ2-7; perhaps TRBD2 as D (6 bases). V was shortened by 8 bases and J by 2 bases, with 16 bases between the two germline ends. Germline-derived CDR1 and CDR2 are MNHEY and SVGAGI. CDR3 length: 14 amino acids. CDR3 sequence reads: CASGGSGWAYEQYF. In DNA form, the CDR3 reads TGTGCCAGCGGTGGAAGCGGGTGGGCCTACGAGCAGTACTTC.

The rearrangement uses TRBV7-9 and TRBJ2-5; D call uncertain. CDR3 length: 17 residues. CDR1 and CDR2 (germline): SEHNR, FQNEAQ (reference sequence). V lost 0 bases and J 5 bases, leaving 19 bases between the germline ends. The CDR3 sequence: CASSLASYGSSLETQYF. Here the CDR3 DNA reads TGTGCCAGCAGCTTAGCGAGCTATGGTTCATCTCTCGAGACCCAGTACTTC. The full variable domain, in which reference TRBV7-9 and TRBJ2-5 provide the parts outside the CDR3, is DTGVSQNPRHKITKRGQNVTFRCDPISEHNRLYWYRQTLGQGPEFLTYFQNEAQLEKSRLLSDRFSAERPKGSFSTLEIQRTEQGDSAMYLCASSLASYGSSLETQYFGPGTRLLVL.

The V call is TRBV30, the J call TRBJ2-7; D gene ambiguous. CDR1 and CDR2 (germline): GTSNPN, SVGIG (reference sequence). This CDR3 region has 13 residues. Deletions cut 2 bases from V and 0 bases from J, with 8 bases between. CDR3 residues: CAWSQGVSYEQYF. For the CDR3, the DNA is TGTGCCTGGAGTCAAGGAGTCTCCTACGAGCAGTACTTC.

A remark on this clone: One end of the junction does not line up with germline, which may come from a read error. The sample carries other DNA sequences with the same CDR3. The chain joins TRBV30 to TRBJ2-7, with D possibly TRBD2 on 6 matching bases. The CDR3 is 12 residues long. Looked up from germline, CDR1 is GTSNPN and CDR2 is SVGIG (reference sequence). The CDR3 bases are TGTGTCTGCTGGAGGGGCGACTACGAGCAGTATTTC. Protein product: CVCWRGDYEQYF. Drawing the rest from reference TRBV30 and TRBJ2-7, the complete variable domain is SQTIHQWPATLVQPVGSPLSLECTVEGTSNPNLYWYRQAAGRGLQLLFYSVGIGQISSEVPQNLSASRPQDRQFILSSKKLLLSDSGFYLCVCWRGDYEQYFGPGTRLTVT.

This chain links TRBV11-2 with TRBJ2-3, with 7 bases matching TRBD2. The germline V gene encodes CDR1 SGHAT and CDR2 FQNNGV. The CDR3 length is 15 residues. Trimming took 2 bases from V and 2 from J; bases not matched to a gene: 4. CDR3 sequence (DNA): TGTGCCAGCAGCTTAACGGGGGGTGTCACAGATACGCAGTATTTT. It is translated as CASSLTGGVTDTQYF.

The rearrangement uses TRBV9 and TRBJ1-6, with D maybe TRBD1 (5 bases). The CDR3 has 14 residues. The germline V gene has CDR1 SGDLS and CDR2 YYNGEE. V lost 0 bases and J lost 4, with 5 bases in between. This chain's CDR3 is CASSVEGYNSPLHF. DNA of the CDR3: TGTGCCAGCAGCGTAGAGGGGTATAATTCACCCCTCCACTTT.